The rows below give T cell receptor beta chains drawn from one sample of a study of OX40 agonist ivuxolimab in advanced cancers. The data were produced by immunoSEQ multiplex PCR, yet TCRdb's version contains in-frame clones alone and is incomplete. The sample has approximately 63,000 clones, more than 65% seen once; the top ten hold about a tenth. This specimen was CD4+ or CD8+ T cells sorted from blood, taken in a trial of the OX40 agonist ivuxolimab. The source is an adult with an advanced solid tumor such as melanoma, head and neck, liver or kidney cancer. Both conserved end residues are part of each CDR3. A D gene is named only where the DNA matches it firmly. Not all rows give a size; the values are once, few, many and, for expanded clones, a class.

J: TRBJ1-1
V: TRBV4-1
D: -
size: once
DNA: TGCGCCAGCAGCCAAGATCGAGGCGGGGCTGAAGCTTTCTTT
CDR3: CASSQDRGGAEAFF

J: TRBJ1-1
V: TRBV18
D: TRBD1
size: -
DNA: TGTGCCAGCTCACCGGGGACAGGTTCGAACACTGAAGCTTTCTTT
CDR3: CASSPGTGSNTEAFF

J: TRBJ2-3
V: TRBV11-2
D: TRBD2
size: -
DNA: TGTGCCAGCAGCCGATCTAGCGGGGGGGCGGGAGATACGCAGTATTTT
CDR3: CASSRSSGGAGDTQYF

J: TRBJ2-7
V: TRBV4-3
D: TRBD2
size: -
DNA: TGCGCCAGCAGCCAGGGGACTAGCGGGACCTACGAGCAGTACTTC
CDR3: CASSQGTSGTYEQYF

J: TRBJ1-2
V: TRBV30
D: -
size: few
DNA: TGTGCCTGGTTCCAGGTTAACTATGGCTACACCTTC
CDR3: CAWFQVNYGYTF

J: TRBJ1-5
V: TRBV5-6
D: -
size: -
DNA: TGTGCCAGCAGCTTGGGCAGGAACCAGCCCCAGCATTTT
CDR3: CASSLGRNQPQHF

J: TRBJ2-5
V: TRBV5-4
D: -
size: -
DNA: TGTGCCAGCAGCTTGGGGACCTCCAGGGAGACCCAGTACTTC
CDR3: CASSLGTSRETQYF

J: TRBJ2-2
V: TRBV7-3
D: -
size: -
DNA: TGTGCCAGCAGCGAGACTAGTACGGGTACCGGGGAGCTGTTTTTT
CDR3: CASSETSTGTGELFF

J: TRBJ2-5
V: TRBV29-1
D: -
size: -
DNA: TGCAGCGTTGTGAGGCAAGAGACCCAGTACTTC
CDR3: CSVVRQETQYF

J: TRBJ1-5
V: TRBV6-5
D: TRBD1
size: -
DNA: TGTGCCAGCAAAACTGAAAGGGACAGTCAGCCCCAGCATTTT
CDR3: CASKTERDSQPQHF

J: TRBJ2-1
V: TRBV7-2
D: TRBD2
size: -
DNA: TGTGCCACCCAGCCAGCGGGAAGTCGGGTTGAGCAGTTCTTC
CDR3: CATQPAGSRVEQFF

J: TRBJ2-7
V: TRBV27
D: TRBD1
size: -
DNA: TGTGCCAGCAGCCCAGGGACAGGGTTCCACGAGCAGTACTTC
CDR3: CASSPGTGFHEQYF

J: TRBJ1-5
V: TRBV6-6
D: TRBD1
size: -
DNA: TGTGCCAGCGCCGGGACAGGGGATTCTCAGCCCCAGCATTTT
CDR3: CASAGTGDSQPQHF

J: TRBJ2-7
V: TRBV7-6
D: -
size: -
DNA: TGTGCCAGCAGCCCGGAGGGGTGGGGGGTCGGCTACGAGCAGTACTTC
CDR3: CASSPEGWGVGYEQYF

J: TRBJ2-7
V: TRBV27
D: TRBD1
size: -
DNA: TGTGCCAGCAGGCCGGGACAGGGCCAACACGAGCAGTACTTC
CDR3: CASRPGQGQHEQYF

J: TRBJ2-1
V: TRBV7-6
D: -
size: few
DNA: TGTGCCAGCAGTTTACAATACTCAGTGGTTCACTCCTACAATGAGCAGTTCTTC
CDR3: CASSLQYSVVHSYNEQFF

J: TRBJ1-5
V: TRBV5-5
D: TRBD1
size: few
DNA: TGTGCCAGCAGCCGAGGGGGCTTAATTAATCAGCCCCAGCATTTT
CDR3: CASSRGGLINQPQHF

J: TRBJ2-6
V: TRBV21-1
D: -
size: -
DNA: TGTGCCAGCAGCAAAGCGCCTGATGGAGCTTTTACCGGGGCCAACGTCCTGACTTTC
CDR3: CASSKAPDGAFTGANVLTF

J: TRBJ1-4
V: TRBV6-5
D: -
size: -
DNA: TGTGCCAGCAGTTCCCTGGGGGGAGTTAATGAAAAACTGTTTTTT
CDR3: CASSSLGGVNEKLFF

J: TRBJ1-2
V: TRBV6-5
D: -
size: -
DNA: TGTGCCAGCTCTGAGACAGGCTATGGCTACACCTTC
CDR3: CASSETGYGYTF

J: TRBJ2-4
V: TRBV28
D: TRBD1
size: -
DNA: TGTGCCAGCAGTTTACCGCTGGGACAGTTGGGGGCAAACATTCAGTACTTC
CDR3: CASSLPLGQLGANIQYF

J: TRBJ1-1
V: TRBV9
D: -
size: few
DNA: TGTGCCAGCAGCGTAGGAGGGGTTAACACTGAAGCTTTCTTT
CDR3: CASSVGGVNTEAFF

J: TRBJ2-7
V: TRBV30
D: -
size: -
DNA: TGTGCCTGGAGTCCCCTCAACTCCTACGAGCAGTACTTC
CDR3: CAWSPLNSYEQYF

J: TRBJ2-1
V: TRBV11-2
D: -
size: few
DNA: TGTGCCAGCAGCTTGCTGAGCGGGTCCTCCTACAATGAGCAGTTCTTC
CDR3: CASSLLSGSSYNEQFF

J: TRBJ1-1
V: TRBV29-1
D: -
size: -
DNA: TGCAGCGTTCTAACGGGGAACACTGAAGCTTTCTTT
CDR3: CSVLTGNTEAFF

J: TRBJ1-4
V: TRBV18
D: -
size: -
DNA: TGTGCCAGCTCCGCCGGGGCAAGTAATGAAAAACTGTTTTTT
CDR3: CASSAGASNEKLFF

J: TRBJ2-7
V: TRBV6-1
D: -
size: once
DNA: TGTGCCAGCAGTGAGTCGTTAAAGGGGGTGCAGTACTTC
CDR3: CASSESLKGVQYF

J: TRBJ2-7
V: TRBV6-6
D: -
size: -
DNA: TGTGCCAGCAGAAATAGAGGCGACGAGCAGTACTTC
CDR3: CASRNRGDEQYF

J: TRBJ2-3
V: TRBV6-1
D: -
size: -
DNA: TGTGCCAGCAGTGTGACGGTACTCACAGATACGCAGTATTTT
CDR3: CASSVTVLTDTQYF

J: TRBJ1-4
V: TRBV5-6
D: -
size: -
DNA: TGTGCCAGCAGCGGATCGACAGGCACTAATGAAAAACTGTTTTTT
CDR3: CASSGSTGTNEKLFF